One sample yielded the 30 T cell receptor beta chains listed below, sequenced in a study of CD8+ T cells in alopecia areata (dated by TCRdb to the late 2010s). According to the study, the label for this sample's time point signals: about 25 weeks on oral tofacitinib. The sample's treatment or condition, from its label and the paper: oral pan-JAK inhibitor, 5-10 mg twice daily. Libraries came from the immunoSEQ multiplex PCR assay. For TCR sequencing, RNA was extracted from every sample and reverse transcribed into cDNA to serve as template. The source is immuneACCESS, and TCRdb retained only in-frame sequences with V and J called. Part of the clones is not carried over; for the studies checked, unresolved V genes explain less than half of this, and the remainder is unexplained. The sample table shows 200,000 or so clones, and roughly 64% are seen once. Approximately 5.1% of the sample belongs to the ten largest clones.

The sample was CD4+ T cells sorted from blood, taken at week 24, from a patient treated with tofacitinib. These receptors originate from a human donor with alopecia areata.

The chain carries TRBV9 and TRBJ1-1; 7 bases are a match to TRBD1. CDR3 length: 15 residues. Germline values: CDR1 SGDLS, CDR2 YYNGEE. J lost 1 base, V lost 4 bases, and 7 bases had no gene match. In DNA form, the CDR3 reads TGTGCCAGCAGCCCCCAGGGGGGGAAGAACACTGAAGCTTTCTTT. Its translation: CASSPQGGKNTEAFF.

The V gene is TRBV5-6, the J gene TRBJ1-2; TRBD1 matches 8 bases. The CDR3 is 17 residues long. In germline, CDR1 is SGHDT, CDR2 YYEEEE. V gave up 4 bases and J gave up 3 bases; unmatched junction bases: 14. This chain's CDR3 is CASSPRTGSGEDYGYTF. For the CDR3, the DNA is TGTGCCAGCAGCCCTAGGACAGGGTCGGGCGAGGACTATGGCTACACCTTC.

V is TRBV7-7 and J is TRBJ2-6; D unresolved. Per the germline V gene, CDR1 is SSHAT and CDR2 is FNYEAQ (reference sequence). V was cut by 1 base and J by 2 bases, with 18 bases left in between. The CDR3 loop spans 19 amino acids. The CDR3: CASSLVSRTPGTGANVLTF. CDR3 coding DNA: TGTGCCAGCAGCTTAGTTTCTCGGACCCCAGGCACTGGGGCCAACGTCCTGACTTTC.

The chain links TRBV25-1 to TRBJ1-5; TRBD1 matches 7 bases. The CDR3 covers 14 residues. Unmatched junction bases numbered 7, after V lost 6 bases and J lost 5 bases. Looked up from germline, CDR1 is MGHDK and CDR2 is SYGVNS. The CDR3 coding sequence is TGTGCCAGCAGAGAACAGGGGAAGGATCAGCCCCAGCATTTT. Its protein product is CASREQGKDQPQHF.

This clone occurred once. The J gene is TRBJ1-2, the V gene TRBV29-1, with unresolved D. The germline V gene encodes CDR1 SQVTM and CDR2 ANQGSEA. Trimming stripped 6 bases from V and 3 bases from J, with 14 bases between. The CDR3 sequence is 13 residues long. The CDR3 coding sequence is TGCAGCGTCCCGCGAACGGGCGACTATGGCTACACCTTC. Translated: CSVPRTGDYGYTF.

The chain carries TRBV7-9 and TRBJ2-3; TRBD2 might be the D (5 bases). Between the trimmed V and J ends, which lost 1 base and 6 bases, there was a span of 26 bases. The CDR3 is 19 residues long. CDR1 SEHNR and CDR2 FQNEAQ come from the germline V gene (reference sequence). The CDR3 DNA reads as TGTGCCAGCAGCTTAGGCGTTAGCAAGGTCGTGCGGGCCGTGGATACGCAGTATTTT. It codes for CASSLGVSKVVRAVDTQYF.

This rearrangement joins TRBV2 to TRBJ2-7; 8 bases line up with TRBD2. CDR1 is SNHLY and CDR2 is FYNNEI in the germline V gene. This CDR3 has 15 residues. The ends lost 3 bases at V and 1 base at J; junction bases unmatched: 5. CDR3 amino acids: CASSDASGHSYEQYF. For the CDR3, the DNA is TGTGCCAGCAGTGACGCTAGCGGGCATTCCTACGAGCAGTACTTC.

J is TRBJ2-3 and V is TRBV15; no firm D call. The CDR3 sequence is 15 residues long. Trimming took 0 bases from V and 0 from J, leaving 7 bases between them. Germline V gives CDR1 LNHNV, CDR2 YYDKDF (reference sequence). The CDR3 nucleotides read TGTGCCACCAGCAGAGAGGCGAAAAGCACAGATACGCAGTATTTT. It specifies CATSREAKSTDTQYF.

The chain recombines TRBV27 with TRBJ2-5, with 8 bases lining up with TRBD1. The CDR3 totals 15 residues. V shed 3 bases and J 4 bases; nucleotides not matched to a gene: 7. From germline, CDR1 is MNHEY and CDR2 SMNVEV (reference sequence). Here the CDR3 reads CASSFGQGRGETQYF. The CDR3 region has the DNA TGTGCCAGCAGTTTCGGACAGGGTCGCGGAGAGACCCAGTACTTC.

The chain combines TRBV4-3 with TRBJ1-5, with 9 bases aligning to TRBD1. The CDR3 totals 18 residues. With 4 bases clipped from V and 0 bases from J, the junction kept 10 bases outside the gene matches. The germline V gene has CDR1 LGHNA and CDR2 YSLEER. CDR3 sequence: CASSLADRGAHSNQPQHF. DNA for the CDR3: TGCGCCAGCAGCCTAGCGGACAGGGGAGCTCATAGCAATCAGCCCCAGCATTTT.

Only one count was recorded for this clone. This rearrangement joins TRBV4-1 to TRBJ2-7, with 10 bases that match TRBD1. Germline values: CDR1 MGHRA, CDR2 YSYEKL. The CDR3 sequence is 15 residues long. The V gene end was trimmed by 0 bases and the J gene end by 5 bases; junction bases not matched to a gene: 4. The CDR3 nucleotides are TGCGCCAGCAGCCAAGAAAGGACAGGGGGTCACGAGCAGTACTTC. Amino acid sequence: CASSQERTGGHEQYF.

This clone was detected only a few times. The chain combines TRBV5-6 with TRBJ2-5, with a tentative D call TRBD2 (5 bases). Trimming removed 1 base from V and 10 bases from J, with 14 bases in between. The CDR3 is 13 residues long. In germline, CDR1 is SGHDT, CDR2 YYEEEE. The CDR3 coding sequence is TGTGCCAGCAGCTTGCTGGACTCTCCGAACCAGTACTTC. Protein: CASSLLDSPNQYF.

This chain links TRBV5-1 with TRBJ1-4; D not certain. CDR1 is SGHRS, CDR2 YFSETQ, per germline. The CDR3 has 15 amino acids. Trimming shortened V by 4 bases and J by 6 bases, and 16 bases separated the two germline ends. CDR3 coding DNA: TGCGCCAGCAGCAAGCGCCAGGACGATGATGAAAAACTGTTTTTT. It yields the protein CASSKRQDDDEKLFF.

CDR3 in amino acids: CSGVPDTRTDTQYF. In DNA form, the CDR3 reads TGCAGCGGCGTGCCGGATACCCGCACAGATACGCAGTATTTT. The chain carries TRBV29-1 and TRBJ2-3; D remains ambiguous. This CDR3 region has 14 residues. The V gene's germline CDR1 is SQVTM and CDR2 ANQGSEA. Trimming removed 7 bases at V and 1 base at J, with 15 bases between.

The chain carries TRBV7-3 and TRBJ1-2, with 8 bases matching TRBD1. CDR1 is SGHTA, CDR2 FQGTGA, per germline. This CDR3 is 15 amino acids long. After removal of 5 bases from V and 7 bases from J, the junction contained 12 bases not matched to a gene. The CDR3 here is CASSDGMGQGAGYTF. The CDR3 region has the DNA TGTGCCAGCAGCGATGGGATGGGGCAGGGGGCTGGCTACACCTTC.

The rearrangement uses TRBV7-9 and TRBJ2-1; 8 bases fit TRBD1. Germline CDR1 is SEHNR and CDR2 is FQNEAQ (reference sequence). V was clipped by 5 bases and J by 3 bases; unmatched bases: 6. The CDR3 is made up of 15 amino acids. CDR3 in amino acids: CASSPGTGRYNEQFF. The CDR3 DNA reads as TGTGCCAGCAGCCCCGGGACAGGCCGCTACAATGAGCAGTTCTTC.

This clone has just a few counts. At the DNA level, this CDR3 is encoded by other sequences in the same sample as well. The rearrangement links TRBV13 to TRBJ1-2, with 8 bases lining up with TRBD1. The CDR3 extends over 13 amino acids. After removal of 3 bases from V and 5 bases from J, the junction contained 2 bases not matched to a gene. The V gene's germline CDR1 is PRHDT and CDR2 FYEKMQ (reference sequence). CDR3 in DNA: TGTGCCAGCAGCTTTGGACAGGGATATGGCTACACCTTC. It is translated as CASSFGQGYGYTF.

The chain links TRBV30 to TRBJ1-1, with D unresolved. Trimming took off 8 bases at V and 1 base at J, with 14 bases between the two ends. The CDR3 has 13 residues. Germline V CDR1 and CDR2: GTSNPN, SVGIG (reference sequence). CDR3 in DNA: TGTGCCAGAATGCTACACCAGAACACTGAAGCTTTCTTT. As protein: CARMLHQNTEAFF.

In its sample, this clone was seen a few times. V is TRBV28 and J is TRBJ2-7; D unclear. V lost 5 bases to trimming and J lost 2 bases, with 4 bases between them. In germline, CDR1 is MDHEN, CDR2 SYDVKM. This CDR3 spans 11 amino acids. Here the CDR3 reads CASSVTYEQYF. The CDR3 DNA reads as TGTGCCAGCAGTGTAACCTACGAGCAGTACTTC.

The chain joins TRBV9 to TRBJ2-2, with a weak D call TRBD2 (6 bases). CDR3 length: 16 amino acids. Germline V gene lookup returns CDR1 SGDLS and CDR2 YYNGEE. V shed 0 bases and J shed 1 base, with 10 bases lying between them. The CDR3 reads CASSVAIAVNTGELFF. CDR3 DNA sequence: TGTGCCAGCAGCGTAGCCATAGCGGTGAACACCGGGGAGCTGTTTTTT.

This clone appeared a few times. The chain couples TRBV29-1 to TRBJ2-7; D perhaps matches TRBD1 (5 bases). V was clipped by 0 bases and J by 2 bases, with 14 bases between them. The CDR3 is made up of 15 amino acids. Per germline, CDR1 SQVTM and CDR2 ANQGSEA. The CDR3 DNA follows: TGCAGCGTTGAAGAGGCTATTGGGGCCACCTACGAGCAGTACTTC. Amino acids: CSVEEAIGATYEQYF.

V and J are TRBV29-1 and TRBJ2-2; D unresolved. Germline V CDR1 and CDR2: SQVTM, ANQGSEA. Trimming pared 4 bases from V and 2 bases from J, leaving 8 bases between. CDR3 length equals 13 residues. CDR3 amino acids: CSVVTDNTGELFF. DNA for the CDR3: TGCAGCGTTGTGACGGATAACACCGGGGAGCTGTTTTTT.

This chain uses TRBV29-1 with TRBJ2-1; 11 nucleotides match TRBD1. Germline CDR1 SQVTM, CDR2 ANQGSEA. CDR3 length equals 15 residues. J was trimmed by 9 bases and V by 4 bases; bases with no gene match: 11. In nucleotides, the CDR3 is TGCAGCGTTGCTGAGGGTGGGACAGGGGGACGTGAGCAGTTCTTC. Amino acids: CSVAEGGTGGREQFF.

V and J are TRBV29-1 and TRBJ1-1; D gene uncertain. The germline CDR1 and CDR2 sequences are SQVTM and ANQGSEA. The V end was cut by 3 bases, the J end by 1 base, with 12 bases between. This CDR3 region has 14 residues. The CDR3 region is CSVDRSTKNTEAFF. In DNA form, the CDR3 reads TGCAGCGTTGACCGCTCGACGAAGAACACTGAAGCTTTCTTT.

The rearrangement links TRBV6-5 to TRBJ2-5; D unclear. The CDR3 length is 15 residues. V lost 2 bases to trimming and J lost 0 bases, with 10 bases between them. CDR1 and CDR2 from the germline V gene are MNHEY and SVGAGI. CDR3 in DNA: TGTGCCAGCAGTTACGGGGTCGCGAACCAAGAGACCCAGTACTTC. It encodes CASSYGVANQETQYF.

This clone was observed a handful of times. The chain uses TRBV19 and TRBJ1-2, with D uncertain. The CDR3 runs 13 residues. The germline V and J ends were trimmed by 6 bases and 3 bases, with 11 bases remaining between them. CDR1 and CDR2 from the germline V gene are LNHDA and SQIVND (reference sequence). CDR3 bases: TGTGCCAGTAGCCCTGGCTGGGACTATGGCTACACCTTC. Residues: CASSPGWDYGYTF.

This chain's CDR3 is CASSFQQGGRGETQYF. The DNA for the CDR3 is TGTGCCAGCAGCTTTCAACAGGGGGGTAGGGGAGAGACCCAGTACTTC. The chain uses TRBV7-6 and TRBJ2-5; TRBD1 matches 8 bases. This CDR3 has 16 amino acids. CDR1 is SGHVS, CDR2 FNYEAQ, per germline. Trimming at V came to 3 bases and at J to 4 bases, leaving 10 bases not matched to a gene.

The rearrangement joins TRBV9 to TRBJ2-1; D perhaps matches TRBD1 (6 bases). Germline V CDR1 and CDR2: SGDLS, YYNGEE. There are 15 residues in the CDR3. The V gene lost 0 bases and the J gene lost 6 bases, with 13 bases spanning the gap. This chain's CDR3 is CASSVETRGSNEQFF. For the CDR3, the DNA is TGTGCCAGCAGCGTAGAAACTAGGGGGAGCAATGAGCAGTTCTTC.

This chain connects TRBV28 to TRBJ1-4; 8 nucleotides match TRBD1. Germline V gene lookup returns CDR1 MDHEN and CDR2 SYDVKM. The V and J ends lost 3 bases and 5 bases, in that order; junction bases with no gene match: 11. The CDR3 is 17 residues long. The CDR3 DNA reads TGTGCCAGCAGTTTTGATCAGGGACAGGCTGGAAATGAAAAACTGTTTTTT. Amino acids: CASSFDQGQAGNEKLFF.

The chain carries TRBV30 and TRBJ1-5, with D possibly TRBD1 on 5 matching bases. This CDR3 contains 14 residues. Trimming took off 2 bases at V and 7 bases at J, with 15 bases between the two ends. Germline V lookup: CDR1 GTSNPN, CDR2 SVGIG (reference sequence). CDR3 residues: CAWSKGGGRQPQHF. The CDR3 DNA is TGTGCCTGGAGTAAAGGTGGGGGAAGACAGCCCCAGCATTTT.